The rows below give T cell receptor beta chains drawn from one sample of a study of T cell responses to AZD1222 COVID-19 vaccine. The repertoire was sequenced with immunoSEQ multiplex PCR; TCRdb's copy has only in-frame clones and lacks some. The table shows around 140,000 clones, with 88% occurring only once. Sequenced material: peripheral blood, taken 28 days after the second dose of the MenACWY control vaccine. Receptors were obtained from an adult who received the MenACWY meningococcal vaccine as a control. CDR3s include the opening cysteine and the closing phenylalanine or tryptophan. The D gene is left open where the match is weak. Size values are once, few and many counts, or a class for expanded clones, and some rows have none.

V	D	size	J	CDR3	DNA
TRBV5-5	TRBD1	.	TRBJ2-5	CASSLGTGAPETQYF	TGTGCCAGCAGCTTAGGGACAGGGGCCCCAGAGACCCAGTACTTC
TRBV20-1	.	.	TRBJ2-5	CSAWDLETQYF	TGCAGTGCCTGGGACCTGGAGACCCAGTACTTC
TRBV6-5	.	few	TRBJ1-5	CASRGGEHQPQHF	TGTGCCAGCCGGGGGGGTGAGCATCAGCCCCAGCATTTT
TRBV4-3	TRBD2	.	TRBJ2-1	CASSQASGIYNEQFF	TGCGCCAGCAGCCAAGCTAGCGGGATCTACAATGAGCAGTTCTTC
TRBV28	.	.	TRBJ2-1	CASSPPIGNYNEQFF	TGTGCCAGCAGTCCCCCCATCGGGAACTACAATGAGCAGTTCTTC
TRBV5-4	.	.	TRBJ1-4	CATRGTAKRNEKLFF	TGTGCCACCAGAGGGACTGCAAAGCGGAATGAAAAACTGTTTTTT
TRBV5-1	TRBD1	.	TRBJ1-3	CASSWGQGRGDTIYF	TGCGCCAGCAGCTGGGGACAGGGAAGAGGGGACACCATATATTTT
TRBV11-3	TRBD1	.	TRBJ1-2	CASSSGTGEIFSGYTF	TGTGCCAGCAGCTCGGGGACAGGGGAGATTTTTTCCGGCTACACCTTC
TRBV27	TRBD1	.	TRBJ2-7	CASRDRGFLISEQYF	TGTGCCAGCAGGGACAGGGGATTCCTTATTAGCGAGCAGTACTTC
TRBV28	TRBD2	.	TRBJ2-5	CASSRSPAQREGSRGTQYF	TGTGCCAGCAGCCGAAGCCCAGCCCAGCGGGAGGGCTCCCGAGGGACCCAGTACTTC
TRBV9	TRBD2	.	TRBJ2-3	CASSKASGGSTDTQYF	TGTGCCAGCAGCAAAGCTAGCGGTGGGAGCACAGATACGCAGTATTTT
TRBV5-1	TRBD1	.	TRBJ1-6	CASSRDSDSPLHF	TGCGCCAGCAGCCGGGACAGCGATTCACCCCTCCACTTT
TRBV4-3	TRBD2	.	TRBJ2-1	CASSQELAGPSSYNEQFF	TGCGCCAGCAGCCAGGAACTAGCGGGGCCGAGCTCCTACAATGAGCAGTTCTTC
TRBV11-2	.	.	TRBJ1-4	CASSLQATNEKLFF	TGTGCCAGCAGCTTACAAGCAACTAATGAAAAACTGTTTTTT
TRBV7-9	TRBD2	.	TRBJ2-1	CASSPTSGRAQDNEQFF	TGTGCCAGCAGCCCTACTAGCGGGAGGGCCCAAGACAATGAGCAGTTCTTC
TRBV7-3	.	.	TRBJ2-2	CASSLPLMGTGELFF	TGTGCCAGCAGCTTACCGCTAATGGGCACCGGGGAGCTGTTTTTT
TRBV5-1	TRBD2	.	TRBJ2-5	CASSPGLAEQETQYF	TGCGCCAGCAGCCCGGGACTAGCGGAACAAGAGACCCAGTACTTC
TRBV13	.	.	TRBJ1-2	CASSLADSFYGYTF	TGTGCCAGCAGCTTAGCCGACAGCTTCTATGGCTACACCTTC
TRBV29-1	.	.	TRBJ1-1	CSVGTNTEAFF	TGCAGCGTTGGAACGAACACTGAAGCTTTCTTT
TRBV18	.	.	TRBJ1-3	CASSTTEGNTIYF	TGTGCCAGCTCCACAACGGAAGGAAACACCATATATTTT
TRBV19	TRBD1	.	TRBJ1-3	CASSRQGKPGNTIYF	TGTGCCAGTAGTCGACAGGGTAAACCCGGAAACACCATATATTTT
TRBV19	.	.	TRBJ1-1	CASSVQYTEAFF	TGTGCCAGTAGTGTTCAGTACACTGAAGCTTTCTTT
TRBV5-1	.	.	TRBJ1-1	CASRDLGGTEAFF	TGCGCCAGCAGGGACTTAGGGGGCACTGAAGCTTTCTTT
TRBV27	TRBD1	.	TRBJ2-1	CASSRITGGDEQFF	TGTGCCAGCAGCCGAATTACAGGGGGCGATGAGCAGTTCTTC
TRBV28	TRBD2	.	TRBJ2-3	CASKRRERVDTQYF	TGTGCCAGCAAAAGGCGGGAGCGGGTAGATACGCAGTATTTT
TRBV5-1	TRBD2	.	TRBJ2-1	CASSPTSGTYNEQFF	TGCGCCAGCAGCCCGACTAGCGGAACATACAATGAGCAGTTCTTC
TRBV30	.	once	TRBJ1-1	CAWGRAAVSDTEAFF	TGTGCCTGGGGTAGGGCAGCTGTATCAGACACTGAAGCTTTCTTT
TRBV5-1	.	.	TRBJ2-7	CASSLEGNSYEQYF	TGCGCCAGCAGCTTGGAGGGGAACTCCTACGAGCAGTACTTC
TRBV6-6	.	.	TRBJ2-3	CASSYLERDTQYF	TGTGCCAGCAGTTACTTAGAAAGAGATACGCAGTATTTT
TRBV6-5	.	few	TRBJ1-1	CASSYGQGEAFF	TGTGCCAGCAGTTACGGGCAGGGCGAAGCTTTCTTT
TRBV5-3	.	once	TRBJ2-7	CARSLEGAVTLFSPTEQYF	TGTGCCAGAAGCTTGGAGGGCGCAGTTACTCTATTTTCCCCCACGGAGCAGTACTTC
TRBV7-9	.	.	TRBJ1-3	CASSLAPGNTIYF	TGTGCCAGCAGCTTAGCGCCGGGAAACACCATATATTTT
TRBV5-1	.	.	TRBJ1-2	CASSLAQGGVYGYTF	TGCGCCAGCAGCTTGGCCCAGGGAGGGGTCTATGGCTACACCTTC
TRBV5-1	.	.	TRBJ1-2	CASSHGQIYGYTF	TGCGCCAGCAGCCACGGACAGATCTATGGCTACACCTTC
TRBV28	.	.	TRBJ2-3	CASTQGGDLATDTQYF	TGTGCCAGCACCCAGGGGGGGGATCTGGCCACAGATACGCAGTATTTT
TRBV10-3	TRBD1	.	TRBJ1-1	CAISDHTQGAFTEAFF	TGTGCCATCAGTGACCACACTCAGGGGGCTTTCACTGAAGCTTTCTTT
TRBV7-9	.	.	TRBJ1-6	CASSFGDGDNSPLHF	TGTGCCAGCAGCTTTGGGGACGGTGATAATTCACCCCTCCACTTT
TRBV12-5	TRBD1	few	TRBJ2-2	CASGLYRGQGTGELFF	TGTGCTAGTGGTTTGTACAGGGGGCAAGGCACCGGGGAGCTGTTTTTT
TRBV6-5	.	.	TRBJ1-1	CASSLGPSPTTEAFF	TGTGCCAGCAGTTTGGGACCTTCCCCGACCACTGAAGCTTTCTTT
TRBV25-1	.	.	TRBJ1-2	CASSESGPIFGYTF	TGTGCCAGCAGTGAATCCGGACCAATATTCGGCTACACCTTC